This T cell receptor (beta chain) was recorded in a study of OX40 agonist ivuxolimab in advanced cancers. CDR3 size: 15 residues. CDR1 LNHNV and CDR2 YYDKDF come from the germline V gene (reference sequence). The V gene lost 6 bases and the J gene lost 2 bases, with 14 bases spanning the gap. The method was immunoSEQ multiplex PCR; TCRdb's version includes in-frame clones alone and lacks a portion of them. Here the sample spans 60,000 to 90,000 clones, around 87% being singletons. This sequence was found in an adult with an advanced solid tumor such as melanoma, head and neck, liver or kidney cancer. This specimen was CD4+ or CD8+ T cells sorted from blood, taken in a trial of the OX40 agonist ivuxolimab. J is TRBJ1-3 and V is TRBV15; a possible D gene is TRBD1 (5 bases). The CDR3 DNA reads TGTGCCACCAGACAGGAGGGGACGGCTGGAAACACCATATATTTT. It yields the protein CATRQEGTAGNTIYF.